The 16 T cell receptor beta chains below all came from one sample that was sequenced in a study of blood T cells in healthy people across ages. For the second PCR, which ran for roughly 6 to 11 cycles, a sample-barcoded 5' primer and a J-beta primer mix were used. TCRdb itself ran the 5' RACE reads through MiXCR, one entry per CDR3 protein. Seen here are 1.5 million to 2 million distinct CDR3 sequences, about 32% observed once, and the top ten hold roughly 10%. The sample was blood. The receptors derive from a woman aged 30 to 39 in good health.

In this sample, this clonotype turned up once. The germline gene is not matched at one end of the junction; a read error may be the cause. This chain links TRBV9 with TRBJ2-1, with 8 nucleotides matching TRBD2. This CDR3 spans 12 amino acids. Germline values: CDR1 SGDLS, CDR2 YYNGEE. The CDR3 DNA sequence: TGTGCCGGCAGCGCACGGGGGGGGACACAGTTCTTC. This codes for CAGSARGGTQFF.

This clonotype appeared a few times. The V and J genes are TRBV20-1 and TRBJ1-4; D unclear. The CDR3 is 14 residues long. From germline, CDR1 is DFQATT and CDR2 SNEGSKA (reference sequence). Trimming stripped 6 bases from V and 0 bases from J, with 11 bases between. CDR3: CSATRPPTNEKLFF. The CDR3, as DNA: TGCAGTGCAACCCGACCTCCAACTAATGAAAAACTGTTTTTT.

This clonotype has just one count. The chain couples TRBV15 to TRBJ1-1; 7 positions match TRBD1. Trimming at V came to 1 base and at J to 8 bases, leaving 7 bases not matched to a gene. Germline lookup yields CDR1 LNHNV and CDR2 YYDKDF (reference sequence). This CDR3 contains 14 residues. The CDR3 DNA is TGTGCCACCAGCAGAGGTATTGGGACAGAAGAAGCTTTCTTT. Its translation is CATSRGIGTEEAFF. Supplemented by reference TRBV15 and TRBJ1-1, the full variable domain reads DAMVIQNPRYQVTQFGKPVTLSCSQTLNHNVMYWYQQKSSQAPKLLFHYYDKDFNNEADTPDNFQSRRPNTSFCFLDIRSPGLGDTAMYLCATSRGIGTEEAFFGQGTRLTVV.

The rearrangement uses TRBV5-1 and TRBJ1-2, with 8 bases aligning to TRBD1. After removal of 0 bases from V and 4 bases from J, the junction contained 5 bases not matched to a gene. CDR3 length: 15 residues. CDR1 and CDR2 (germline): SGHRS, YFSETQ. This chain's CDR3 is CASSLDPGQGYGYTF. CDR3 coding DNA: TGCGCCAGCAGCTTGGACCCTGGACAGGGCTATGGCTACACCTTC.

This chain links TRBV24-1 with TRBJ1-1; maybe TRBD1 (6 bases). Germline CDR1 and CDR2: KGHDR and SFDVKD. This CDR3 has 13 residues. V was cut by 9 bases and J by 6 bases, with 16 bases left in between. CDR3 sequence: CATQNTGSAEAFF. CDR3 nucleotide sequence: TGTGCCACCCAAAACACAGGGTCCGCTGAAGCTTTCTTT.

This CDR3 reads CASSKGSAYEQYF. The CDR3 DNA sequence: TGTGCCAGCAGCAAGGGATCTGCCTACGAGCAGTACTTC. This chain connects TRBV21-1 to TRBJ2-7. TRBV21-1 is designated a pseudogene. CDR3 length: 13 residues.

The chain recombines TRBV12-3 or TRBV12-4 with TRBJ1-6; 9 bases agree with TRBD1. There are 15 residues in the CDR3. After removal of 2 bases from V and 10 bases from J, the junction contained 6 bases not matched to a gene. CDR3 sequence: CASSLMGQGSSPLHF. CDR3 DNA sequence: TGTGCCAGCAGTTTAATGGGACAGGGTAGCTCACCCCTCCACTTT.

A few counts support this clonotype. J is TRBJ1-5 and V is TRBV5-5; 7 nucleotides align to TRBD1. V was pared by 2 bases and J by 5 bases, with 7 bases of the junction left unmatched. Germline CDR1 is SGHKS and CDR2 is YYEKEE (reference sequence). The CDR3 totals 15 residues. CDR3: CASSFDREYYQPQHF. Written as DNA, the CDR3 is TGTGCCAGCAGCTTTGACAGGGAGTATTATCAGCCCCAGCATTTT.

CDR3 residues: CASGVEGMFYEQYF. CDR3 sequence (DNA): TGTGCCAGCGGAGTTGAAGGGATGTTCTACGAGCAGTACTTC. The chain employs TRBV5-6 and TRBJ2-7; D is unresolved. Germline V gene lookup returns CDR1 SGHDT and CDR2 YYEEEE. This CDR3 is 14 amino acids long. With 7 bases removed from V and 3 bases from J, the gap between germline ends came to 17 bases. The whole variable domain, remainder taken from reference TRBV5-6 and TRBJ2-7, is DAGVTQSPTHLIKTRGQQVTLRCSPKSGHDTVSWYQQALGQGPQFIFQYYEEEERQRGNFPDRFSGHQFPNYSSELNVNALLLGDSALYLCASGVEGMFYEQYFGPGTRLTVT.

J is TRBJ2-5 and V is TRBV20-1, with D possibly matching TRBD2 (7 bases). The CDR3 is 16 amino acids. CDR1 and CDR2 from the germline V gene are DFQATT and SNEGSKA (reference sequence). Trimming took 1 base from V and 1 from J, leaving 16 bases between them. CDR3 sequence reads: CSARVSRGGGQETQYF. The DNA for the CDR3 is TGCAGTGCTAGAGTCTCTCGGGGAGGGGGCCAAGAGACCCAGTACTTC.

J is TRBJ2-7 and V is TRBV5-1; 8 positions match TRBD2. Per the germline V gene, CDR1 is SGHRS and CDR2 is YFSETQ. J was trimmed by 1 base and V by 1 base; bases with no gene match: 10. The CDR3 consists of 17 residues. This CDR3 is CASSLTSGLTGSYEQYF. The CDR3, as DNA: TGCGCCAGCAGCTTGACTAGCGGTTTGACGGGGTCCTACGAGCAGTACTTC. Filled out from reference TRBV5-1 and TRBJ2-7, the complete variable domain reads KAGVTQTPRYLIKTRGQQVTLSCSPISGHRSVSWYQQTPGQGLQFLFEYFSETQRNKGNFPGRFSGRQFSNSRSEMNVSTLELGDSALYLCASSLTSGLTGSYEQYFGPGTRLTVT.

The sample holds a few counts of this clonotype. The chain carries TRBV20-1 and TRBJ2-1; TRBD1 matches at 7 bases. The CDR3 extends over 14 amino acids. J was trimmed by 8 bases and V by 0 bases; bases with no gene match: 7. Germline CDR1 reads DFQATT; CDR2 reads SNEGSKA (reference sequence). CDR3 DNA: TGCAGTGCTAGAGAGGACCAGGGGGTCGATGAGCAGTTCTTC. This encodes CSAREDQGVDEQFF.

This chain uses TRBV28 with TRBJ2-3; D is possibly TRBD1 or TRBD2 (5 bases each). The CDR3 is made up of 20 amino acids. Germline-derived CDR1 and CDR2 are MDHEN and SYDVKM. V gave up 5 bases and J gave up 4 bases, with 31 bases separating them. In DNA, the CDR3 is TGTGCCAGCAGTCCCGTAGAGGGGCAACAATTAGTTCGTTTCGCAGATACGCAGTATTTT. Translating gives CASSPVEGQQLVRFADTQYF.

This clonotype was seen a handful of times. The chain uses TRBV7-3 and TRBJ2-3, with 8 bases that match TRBD2. V was pared by 3 bases and J by 6 bases, with 5 bases of the junction left unmatched. The germline V gene encodes CDR1 SGHTA and CDR2 FQGTGA. The CDR3 sequence is 14 residues long. The CDR3 sequence: CASSLYGRADTQYF. CDR3 nucleotide sequence: TGTGCCAGCAGCTTGTACGGGAGGGCCGATACGCAGTATTTT.

The chain is built from TRBV28 and TRBJ1-1; 7 nucleotides agree with TRBD1. J was trimmed by 5 bases and V by 5 bases; bases with no gene match: 14. The CDR3 covers 16 residues. The germline CDR1 and CDR2 sequences are MDHEN and SYDVKM. The CDR3 region is CASSLSTDREETEAFF. The DNA of the CDR3 is TGTGCCAGCAGTCTCTCCACCGACAGGGAAGAAACTGAAGCTTTCTTT.

The J gene is TRBJ2-5, the V gene TRBV6-5; no firm D call. Deletions cut 8 bases from V and 2 bases from J, with 9 bases between. The CDR3 sequence is 12 residues long. Germline V gene data show CDR1 as MNHEY and CDR2 as SVGAGI. This CDR3 is CASGSTQETQYF. In DNA, the CDR3 is TGTGCCAGCGGAAGTACGCAAGAGACCCAGTACTTC.